These 32 T cell receptor beta chains were all obtained from the same sample, sequenced in a study of CD8+ T cells in alopecia areata (dated by TCRdb to between 2017 and 2018). Per the publication, the time point label means: baseline before oral tofacitinib. The library was made by the immunoSEQ multiplex PCR assay. For TCR sequencing, RNA was extracted from every sample and reverse transcribed into cDNA to serve as template. Entries here come from immuneACCESS through TCRdb and include only in-frame sequences with V and J called. Some clones fail to appear in such tables; in the studies checked, an unresolved V gene covers under half of the shortfall, and the cause of the remainder is unknown. Across this sample there are some 180,000 clones, with 50% to 70% seen only once. The top ten constitute about 1.5% of the sample. The specimen comprised CD4+ T cells sorted from blood, sampled at week 0. The receptor set was obtained from a human donor with alopecia areata.

In this sample, this clone turned up a few times. The V gene is TRBV4-3, the J gene TRBJ2-7, with 8 positions matching TRBD2. V lost 0 bases to trimming and J lost 0 bases; unmatched junction nucleotides: 4. Germline-derived CDR1 and CDR2 are LGHNA and YSLEER. This CDR3 region has 16 residues. The CDR3 spells CASSQDSGGSSYEQYF. CDR3 DNA: TGCGCCAGCAGCCAAGATTCGGGGGGGAGCTCCTACGAGCAGTACTTC.

Points on this clone: Other nucleotide sequences in the sample specify the same CDR3. The rearrangement links TRBV15 to TRBJ2-3, with D perhaps matching TRBD2 (5 bases). V was cut by 0 bases and J by 6 bases, with 7 bases left in between. Per germline, CDR1 LNHNV and CDR2 YYDKDF (reference sequence). This CDR3 has 13 amino acids. The CDR3 nucleotides read TGTGCCACCAGCAGAGATCCGGGGGATACGCAGTATTTT. Translating it yields CATSRDPGDTQYF.

The chain employs TRBV4-2 and TRBJ2-7, with D perhaps TRBD1 or TRBD2 (5 bases each). V was trimmed by 4 bases and J by 4 bases, leaving 23 bases between them. Germline CDR1 and CDR2: LGHNA and YNFKEQ. This CDR3 region has 17 residues. DNA of the CDR3: TGTGCCAGCAGCCGACAGACCGGGACCTCCATGACTTACGAGCAGTACTTC. It specifies CASSRQTGTSMTYEQYF.

The chain has TRBV4-3 and TRBJ2-6; D may correspond to TRBD1 or TRBD2 (7 bases each). The germline V and J ends were trimmed by 5 bases and 0 bases, with 17 bases remaining between them. CDR3 length: 18 amino acids. Germline lookup yields CDR1 LGHNA and CDR2 YSLEER. CDR3 sequence reads: CASSFPGGTDSGANVLTF. In DNA form, the CDR3 reads TGCGCCAGCAGCTTCCCCGGGGGGACAGACTCTGGGGCCAACGTCCTGACTTTC.

V and J are TRBV5-6 and TRBJ1-2; D ambiguous. The CDR3 loop spans 11 amino acids. CDR1 SGHDT and CDR2 YYEEEE come from the germline V gene. Trimming took off 4 bases at V and 5 bases at J, with 6 bases between the two ends. CDR3 nucleotides: TGTGCCAGCAGCCTAAATTATGGCTACACCTTC. Translated, it gives CASSLNYGYTF.

The gene calls are TRBV29-1 and TRBJ1-1; D might be TRBD1 (5 bases). The CDR3 is 12 residues long. The V gene lost 3 bases and the J gene lost 9 bases, with 14 bases spanning the gap. Germline V gene lookup returns CDR1 SQVTM and CDR2 ANQGSEA. The CDR3 is CSVELKAGKAFF. Written as DNA, the CDR3 is TGCAGCGTTGAGTTGAAGGCAGGGAAAGCTTTCTTT.

This chain joins TRBV6-1 and TRBJ2-7; unclear D gene. The V and J ends lost 10 bases and 2 bases respectively, with 6 bases between them. The CDR3 is 10 amino acids. Germline assignment: CDR1 MNHNS and CDR2 SASEGT. The CDR3 DNA reads as TGTGCCACCCTGACCTACGAGCAGTACTTC. Protein product: CATLTYEQYF.

The chain recombines TRBV27 with TRBJ1-2; D perhaps matches TRBD1 (5 bases). CDR1 is MNHEY, CDR2 SMNVEV, per germline (reference sequence). This CDR3 contains 15 residues. V lost 2 bases to trimming and J lost 8 bases, with 18 bases between them. In DNA, the CDR3 is TGTGCCAGCAGTTTAGTGAACAGGCCCAGTGGAGGCTACACCTTC. Amino acids: CASSLVNRPSGGYTF.

This clone turned up a few times. The chain recombines TRBV20-1 with TRBJ2-1; D call uncertain. From germline, CDR1 is DFQATT and CDR2 SNEGSKA (reference sequence). Between the trimmed V and J ends, which lost 5 bases and 7 bases, there was a span of 9 bases. The CDR3 is made up of 11 amino acids. CDR3: CSASPLNEQFF. DNA for the CDR3: TGCAGTGCTTCTCCTCTTAATGAGCAGTTCTTC.

V usage is TRBV30 and J usage is TRBJ1-2; D remains ambiguous. CDR3 length equals 14 residues. Per the germline V gene, CDR1 is GTSNPN and CDR2 is SVGIG (reference sequence). The V gene lost 3 bases and the J gene lost 7 bases, with 18 bases spanning the gap. The CDR3 spells CAWRQPHTLGGYTF. CDR3 DNA sequence: TGTGCCTGGAGACAGCCTCATACCCTCGGTGGCTACACCTTC. Full variable domain (rest looked up from reference TRBV30 and TRBJ1-2): SQTIHQWPATLVQPVGSPLSLECTVEGTSNPNLYWYRQAAGRGLQLLFYSVGIGQISSEVPQNLSASRPQDRQFILSSKKLLLSDSGFYLCAWRQPHTLGGYTFGSGTRLTVV.

V gene TRBV20-1 combines with J gene TRBJ1-2, with D possibly being TRBD1 (6 bases). Trimming pared 4 bases from V and 7 bases from J, leaving 10 bases between. The CDR3 has 11 residues. Germline-derived CDR1 and CDR2 are DFQATT and SNEGSKA (reference sequence). The CDR3: CSANGGPGYTF. CDR3 nucleotide sequence: TGCAGTGCTAACGGGGGGCCTGGCTACACCTTC.

A single count supports this clone. This chain uses TRBV18 with TRBJ1-2, with D hard to call. The CDR3 loop spans 13 amino acids. Trimming removed 6 bases from V and 8 bases from J, with 16 bases in between. The V gene's germline CDR1 is KGHSH and CDR2 LQKENI. In DNA form, the CDR3 reads TGTGCCAGCTCGAGTGGCGAATCAAGGGGCTACACCTTC. Its translation is CASSSGESRGYTF. The full variable domain, rest sourced from reference TRBV18 and TRBJ1-2, is NAGVMQNPRHLVRRRGQEARLRCSPMKGHSHVYWYRQLPEEGLKFMVYLQKENIIDESGMPKERFSAEFPKEGPSILRIQQVVRGDSAAYFCASSSGESRGYTFGSGTRLTVV.

This rearrangement joins TRBV28 to TRBJ2-4; tentative D call: TRBD2 (5 bases). V gave up 4 bases and J gave up 1 base, with 14 bases separating them. CDR3 length: 16 residues. Germline V gene data show CDR1 as MDHEN and CDR2 as SYDVKM. Here the CDR3 DNA reads TGTGCCAGCAGTTCACCGCACGGGGTGGCCAAAAACATTCAGTACTTC. It translates to CASSSPHGVAKNIQYF. Combining the CDR3 with reference TRBV28 and TRBJ2-4 gives the whole variable domain DVKVTQSSRYLVKRTGEKVFLECVQDMDHENMFWYRQDPGLGLRLIYFSYDVKMKEKGDIPEGYSVSREKKERFSLILESASTNQTSMYLCASSSPHGVAKNIQYFGAGTRLSVL.

Only a few counts were recorded for this clone. J is TRBJ1-5 and V is TRBV25-1; a weak D match, TRBD1 (6 bases). The germline V and J ends were trimmed by 3 bases and 0 bases, with 12 bases remaining between them. CDR1 and CDR2 (germline): MGHDK, SYGVNS. This CDR3 comprises 16 residues. CDR3 coding DNA: TGTGCCAGCAGTGAGGGACATTTCCCTAGCAATCAGCCCCAGCATTTT. The encoded protein is CASSEGHFPSNQPQHF.

The sample holds a few counts of this clone. The V gene is TRBV5-1, the J gene TRBJ1-1; weak D call: TRBD1 (5 bases). V lost 4 bases to trimming and J lost 0 bases, with 7 bases between them. Germline CDR1 is SGHRS and CDR2 is YFSETQ. The CDR3 runs to 13 residues. As DNA, the CDR3 is TGCGCCAGCAGCCGACAGATGAACACTGAAGCTTTCTTT. Encoded protein: CASSRQMNTEAFF.

This clone was counted once. V gene TRBV29-1 combines with J gene TRBJ2-3; D is undetermined. The V and J ends lost 4 bases and 1 base respectively, with 9 bases between them. Germline V CDR1 and CDR2: SQVTM, ANQGSEA. This CDR3 spans 13 amino acids. The CDR3 reads CSVGRSGTDTQYF. The CDR3 DNA reads TGCAGCGTTGGACGCAGCGGCACAGATACGCAGTATTTT.

This sequence joins TRBV10-3 and TRBJ2-1; perhaps D is TRBD1 or TRBD2 (5 bases each). Germline loops: CDR1 ENHRY, CDR2 SYGVKD. Trimming removed 6 bases at V and 2 bases at J, with 14 bases between. The CDR3 sequence is 15 residues long. The CDR3 coding sequence is TGTGCCATCAGAGTAGCGAAAGGGGCCTACAATGAGCAGTTCTTC. Protein: CAIRVAKGAYNEQFF.

This clone was picked up a small number of times. The CDR3 loop reads CASSMAGANQPQHF. The CDR3 DNA reads as TGTGCCAGTAGTATGGCAGGGGCCAATCAGCCCCAGCATTTT. The rearrangement uses TRBV19 and TRBJ1-5, with D maybe TRBD1 (6 bases). This CDR3 has 14 amino acids. The germline CDR1 and CDR2 sequences are LNHDA and SQIVND (reference sequence). Trimming took 3 bases from V and 3 from J, leaving 9 bases between them. Full variable domain (rest looked up from reference TRBV19 and TRBJ1-5): DGGITQSPKYLFRKEGQNVTLSCEQNLNHDAMYWYRQDPGQGLRLIYYSQIVNDFQKGDIAEGYSVSREKKESFPLTVTSAQKNPTAFYLCASSMAGANQPQHFGDGTRLSIL.

CDR3 in DNA: TGCGCCAGCAGCTCTGGACAGGGGGCATTGGAGACCCAGTACTTC. Translating it yields CASSSGQGALETQYF. The V gene is TRBV5-1, the J gene TRBJ2-5; TRBD1 matches at 11 bases. CDR1 and CDR2 (germline): SGHRS, YFSETQ. The length of the CDR3 is 15 residues. V gave up 3 bases and J gave up 5 bases; unmatched junction bases: 6.

The rearrangement uses TRBV15 and TRBJ2-5, with D unclear. This CDR3 is built from 14 residues. Between the trimmed V and J ends, which lost 2 bases and 5 bases, there was a span of 12 bases. Germline values: CDR1 LNHNV, CDR2 YYDKDF (reference sequence). In DNA form, the CDR3 reads TGTGCCACCAGCAGATTGGCCACAGTGGAGACCCAGTACTTC. This sequence encodes CATSRLATVETQYF.

The rearrangement joins TRBV2 to TRBJ2-3, with D possibly matching TRBD1 (6 bases). CDR3 length: 16 amino acids. The germline V gene encodes CDR1 SNHLY and CDR2 FYNNEI. V was clipped by 6 bases and J by 4 bases, with 20 bases between them. CDR3 protein: CASSESVRGMSDTQYF. CDR3 DNA: TGTGCCAGCAGCGAATCGGTTAGGGGGATGTCAGATACGCAGTATTTT.

The V and J genes are TRBV29-1 and TRBJ2-3; 8 bases match TRBD2. The CDR3 is 16 residues long. The V segment lost 1 base and the J segment 4 bases; nucleotides outside the gene matches: 10. Germline loops: CDR1 SQVTM, CDR2 ANQGSEA. The CDR3 coding sequence is TGCAGCGTTGAAGTGGTCGGGGGGGCTATAGCAGATACGCAGTATTTT. Translation: CSVEVVGGAIADTQYF.

J is TRBJ1-2 and V is TRBV29-1; 10 bases line up with TRBD1. Germline V gene sequence: CDR1 SQVTM, CDR2 ANQGSEA. V shed 6 bases, J shed 4 bases, and the junction held 8 bases outside the gene matches. The CDR3 sequence is 14 residues long. As DNA, the CDR3 is TGCAGCGTCGCGGACAGGGGGACTCCCTATGGCTACACCTTC. Translation: CSVADRGTPYGYTF.

V is TRBV29-1 and J is TRBJ2-2, with D possibly being TRBD1 (5 bases). Germline V gives CDR1 SQVTM, CDR2 ANQGSEA. The CDR3 is made up of 14 amino acids. The V end was cut by 2 bases, the J end by 5 bases, with 12 bases between. CDR3 bases: TGCAGCGTTGAAACGGCAGGGCGAACCGGGGAGCTGTTTTTT. Encoded protein: CSVETAGRTGELFF.

The chain carries TRBV6-6 and TRBJ2-7; maybe TRBD2 (6 bases). Germline CDR1 and CDR2: MNHNY and SVGAGI (reference sequence). V lost 3 bases and J 0 bases, leaving 9 bases between the germline ends. The CDR3 has 14 residues. The CDR3 reads CASSYGTDSYEQYF. As DNA, the CDR3 is TGTGCCAGCAGTTATGGGACTGACTCCTACGAGCAGTACTTC.

In its sample, this clone was seen a few times. The genes are TRBV30 and TRBJ2-2; no reliable D call. Germline V gives CDR1 GTSNPN, CDR2 SVGIG (reference sequence). This CDR3 has 14 amino acids. Trimming took 4 bases from V and 0 from J, leaving 9 bases between them. The CDR3 loop reads CAWNPIANTGELFF. The CDR3 DNA reads TGTGCCTGGAACCCCATAGCGAACACCGGGGAGCTGTTTTTT.

On this clone: The same CDR3 can be traced to other DNA sequences in this sample. CDR3 residues: CASSQGASGGSTDTQYF. For the CDR3, the DNA is TGCGCCAGCAGCCAAGGGGCCAGCGGGGGAAGCACAGATACGCAGTATTTT. The chain has TRBV4-3 and TRBJ2-3; 8 bases line up with TRBD2. Germline-derived CDR1 and CDR2 are LGHNA and YSLEER. Trimming cost V 1 base and J 0 bases; bases outside gene matches: 6. The CDR3 covers 17 residues.

This clone was detected a few times. This chain connects TRBV25-1 to TRBJ2-5, with 8 positions matching TRBD1. The CDR3 runs to 12 residues. Unmatched junction bases numbered 0, after V lost 2 bases and J lost 7 bases. Germline lookup yields CDR1 MGHDK and CDR2 SYGVNS. In DNA form, the CDR3 reads TGTGCCAGCAGTGAACAGGGGGCGACCCAGTACTTC. Amino acids: CASSEQGATQYF. The full variable domain, its missing parts supplied by reference TRBV25-1 and TRBJ2-5, is EADIYQTPRYLVIGTGKKITLECSQTMGHDKMYWYQQDPGMELHLIHYSYGVNSTEKGDLSSESTVSRIRTEHFPLTLESARPSHTSQYLCASSEQGATQYFGPGTRLLVL.

The chain has TRBV7-9 and TRBJ2-7, with 7 bases fitting TRBD1. CDR1 SEHNR and CDR2 FQNEAQ come from the germline V gene (reference sequence). Germline trimming cut 6 bases from V and 9 bases from J; bases unmatched to any gene: 11. CDR3 length equals 13 residues. Here the CDR3 reads CASRVEGGSAQYF. The CDR3 DNA reads TGTGCCAGCAGAGTCGAAGGGGGCAGCGCGCAGTACTTC.

The chain couples TRBV30 to TRBJ1-6; perhaps TRBD1 as D (5 bases). Trimming left V 1 base short and J 7 bases short, with 8 bases between. The CDR3 runs 13 residues. Germline assignment: CDR1 GTSNPN and CDR2 SVGIG (reference sequence). CDR3 sequence: CAWSEQANSPLHF. CDR3 nucleotide sequence: TGTGCCTGGAGTGAACAGGCCAATTCACCCCTCCACTTT.

The chain employs TRBV28 and TRBJ1-1; D is unresolved. The CDR3 has 14 residues. With 4 bases removed from V and 2 bases from J, the gap between germline ends came to 11 bases. Germline loops: CDR1 MDHEN, CDR2 SYDVKM. DNA of the CDR3: TGTGCCAGCAGTTGGCTTACTAGAAACACTGAAGCTTTCTTT. Its translation: CASSWLTRNTEAFF.

In this sample, this clone turned up a few times. The chain is built from TRBV4-1 and TRBJ2-7; TRBD2 aligns across 11 bases. Trimming at V came to 1 base and at J to 3 bases, leaving 5 bases not matched to a gene. CDR1 and CDR2 from the germline V gene are MGHRA and YSYEKL. The CDR3 totals 16 residues. Here the CDR3 reads CASSQVGTSGGYEQYF. The CDR3 bases are TGCGCCAGCAGCCAAGTCGGTACTAGCGGGGGCTACGAGCAGTACTTC.